This T cell receptor beta chain was identified in a study of T-cell memory formation after mild COVID-19. In the study overall: In these data, TCR clusters were largely donor specific.

Points from the study as a whole: Clones shrinking between day 15 and 85 showed a balanced CD4/CD8 split, and those that grew later tilted toward CD4+. Shrinking CD4+ clones were chiefly CM and EM; CD8+ ones were chiefly EMRA.

TCRdb ran MiXCR on the 5' RACE reads and lists one entry per CDR3 protein. The table records approximately 400,000 distinct CDR3 sequences, roughly 18% of them present only once. This clonotype has just a few counts. The target antigen is unknown. This receptor was identified in a man in his late teens or twenties who had mild COVID-19 (a few samples of this study predate the infection). Cell type and time point are not known. The sample comprised PBMCs or a T cell subset sorted from them (not recorded which).

CDR3 in amino acids: CASNDRGLRETQYF. CDR3 DNA: TGTGCCAGCAATGACAGGGGATTGAGGGAGACCCAGTACTTC. V and J are TRBV6-2 or TRBV6-3 and TRBJ2-5; 8 bases map to TRBD1. V shed 7 bases, J shed 5 bases, and the junction held 9 bases outside the gene matches. The CDR3 consists of 14 residues. Germline V gene lookup returns CDR1 MNHEY and CDR2 SVGEGT.